A selection of T cell receptor beta chains follows, all from one sample in a study of OX40 agonist ivuxolimab in advanced cancers. Sequencing was performed with immunoSEQ multiplex PCR; in TCRdb, only in-frame clones are kept and a portion is missing. In the table there are about 60,000 clones, 86% of which are singletons. The material sequenced was CD4+ or CD8+ T cells sorted from blood, taken in a trial of the OX40 agonist ivuxolimab. The receptors were sampled from an adult with an advanced solid tumor such as melanoma, head and neck, liver or kidney cancer. Both conserved end residues are part of each CDR3. The D gene is left open where the match is weak. Expanded clones are given a class, and other clones once, few, many or no size at all.

D	V	size	J	CDR3	DNA
TRBD1	TRBV5-4	few	TRBJ2-7	CASSLDPRGQIYEQYF	TGTGCCAGCAGCCTCGACCCCCGGGGACAGATCTACGAGCAGTACTTC
-	TRBV11-2	-	TRBJ2-7	CASSSTEEQYF	TGTGCCAGCAGCTCGACGGAGGAGCAGTACTTC
-	TRBV7-9	-	TRBJ2-1	CASVGGKGIYEQFF	TGTGCCAGCGTTGGGGGAAAAGGTATATATGAGCAGTTCTTC
TRBD2	TRBV2	once	TRBJ2-5	CASSATSGETQYF	TGTGCCAGCAGCGCGACTAGCGGGGAGACCCAGTACTTC
TRBD2	TRBV10-1	-	TRBJ2-4	CASSPSGRAEYF	TGCGCCAGCAGCCCTAGCGGGAGGGCAGAGTACTTC
-	TRBV28	-	TRBJ1-1	CASSLGGGTEAFF	TGTGCCAGCAGTTTGGGGGGTGGAACTGAAGCTTTCTTT
-	TRBV11-2	once	TRBJ1-6	CASAVGSYNSPLHF	TGTGCCAGCGCCGTTGGCTCCTATAATTCACCCCTCCACTTT
TRBD1	TRBV5-4	-	TRBJ2-5	CASSSGTGEETQYF	TGTGCCAGCAGCTCCGGGACAGGAGAAGAGACCCAGTACTTC
-	TRBV6-6	-	TRBJ2-7	CASSSGVGGEQYF	TGTGCCAGCAGTTCCGGAGTAGGAGGCGAGCAGTACTTC
TRBD1	TRBV11-3	-	TRBJ2-1	CASSGTGEYNEQFF	TGTGCCAGCAGCGGGACAGGGGAATACAATGAGCAGTTCTTC
TRBD1	TRBV9	-	TRBJ2-5	CASAQTGGEETQYF	TGTGCCAGTGCACAGACAGGGGGTGAAGAGACCCAGTACTTC
-	TRBV5-8	-	TRBJ2-2	CASSLPGELFF	TGTGCCAGCAGCTTGCCCGGGGAGCTGTTTTTT
-	TRBV4-1	-	TRBJ1-4	CASSPRSLTDNEKLFF	TGCGCCAGCAGCCCCCGTTCTCTGACAGATAATGAAAAACTGTTTTTT
-	TRBV18	-	TRBJ2-6	CASSPRQGGATGANVLTF	TGTGCCAGCTCACCAAGACAGGGAGGTGCAACTGGGGCCAACGTCCTGACTTTC
-	TRBV5-4	-	TRBJ1-1	CASSLDNTEAFF	TGTGCCAGCAGTTTGGATAACACTGAAGCTTTCTTT
-	TRBV5-5	-	TRBJ2-5	CASSLTRGQETQYF	TGTGCCAGCAGCTTAACCAGGGGCCAAGAGACCCAGTACTTC
TRBD2	TRBV6-1	-	TRBJ2-7	CASSLKAGVGEQYF	TGTGCCAGCAGTCTCAAGGCGGGGGTCGGGGAGCAGTACTTC
TRBD2	TRBV5-5	-	TRBJ2-7	CASSRTSGTYEQYF	TGTGCCAGCAGCCGAACTAGCGGGACCTACGAGCAGTACTTC
-	TRBV6-5	-	TRBJ1-1	CASSYRAEAFF	TGTGCCAGCAGTTACAGGGCTGAAGCTTTCTTT
-	TRBV7-3	-	TRBJ2-2	CASSLGGRTGELFF	TGTGCCAGCAGCTTAGGGGGTAGGACCGGGGAGCTGTTTTTT
TRBD1	TRBV5-1	few	TRBJ2-1	CASSRQGINEQFF	TGCGCCAGCAGCAGACAGGGTATCAATGAGCAGTTCTTC
TRBD1	TRBV2	-	TRBJ2-5	CASSADRDRLETQYF	TGTGCCAGCAGTGCCGACAGGGATCGTTTGGAGACCCAGTACTTC
-	TRBV11-3	-	TRBJ2-5	CASSLVWGPQETQYF	TGTGCCAGCAGCTTAGTTTGGGGGCCCCAAGAGACCCAGTACTTC
-	TRBV4-1	-	TRBJ2-6	CASSSWGVNSGANVLTF	TGCGCCAGCAGCTCTTGGGGCGTTAACTCTGGGGCCAACGTCCTGACTTTC
TRBD1	TRBV19	-	TRBJ1-1	CASTQTGTGPSEAFF	TGTGCCAGTACCCAAACCGGGACAGGGCCTTCTGAAGCTTTCTTT
TRBD2	TRBV7-3	-	TRBJ2-3	CASSLGAGAGTDTQYF	TGTGCCAGCAGCCTAGGGGCGGGAGCGGGGACAGATACGCAGTATTTT
TRBD1	TRBV5-8	-	TRBJ1-1	CASSGDSVNTEAFF	TGTGCCAGCAGCGGGGACAGCGTGAACACTGAAGCTTTCTTT
TRBD1	TRBV10-3	-	TRBJ1-5	CAIGGQGDSNQPQHF	TGTGCCATCGGGGGACAGGGGGATAGCAATCAGCCCCAGCATTTT
TRBD2	TRBV9	-	TRBJ2-3	CASSVGLAGVSDTQYF	TGTGCCAGCAGCGTAGGACTAGCGGGAGTTTCGGATACGCAGTATTTT
TRBD2	TRBV30	-	TRBJ2-2	CAHSKLAGTGELFF	TGTGCCCATTCAAAACTAGCGGGAACCGGGGAGCTGTTTTTT
TRBD2	TRBV7-2	-	TRBJ2-7	CASSWGLAAYSYEQYF	TGTGCCAGCAGCTGGGGACTAGCGGCATACTCCTACGAGCAGTACTTC
-	TRBV5-4	-	TRBJ2-3	CASMDRSGDTDTQYF	TGTGCCAGCATGGATCGGTCAGGGGACACAGATACGCAGTATTTT
-	TRBV10-3	-	TRBJ2-2	CAIQRRRESGTGELFF	TGTGCCATCCAGCGAAGGCGAGAGTCGGGTACCGGGGAGCTGTTTTTT
-	TRBV11-1	-	TRBJ2-2	CASSLGTGPGELFF	TGTGCCAGCAGCTTAGGAACAGGGCCCGGGGAGCTGTTTTTT
-	TRBV5-1	few	TRBJ2-2	CASSPGGPANTGELFF	TGCGCCAGCAGCCCCGGCGGGCCCGCGAACACCGGGGAGCTGTTTTTT